These 6 T cell receptor beta chains were all obtained from the same sample, sequenced in a study of shared clonotypes between healthy human individuals. Profiling relied on immunoSEQ multiplex PCR, and the TCRdb table lists in-frame clones only, not all of them. The profile shows around 2,000,000 clones, approximately 94% of them singletons. Only CD45RO-negative cells positively selected for CCR7 counted as naive CD8 cells, so terminally differentiated effector memory CD45RA+ cells were excluded. The specimen sequenced was naive CD8+ T cells sorted from blood. The source of these receptors is a man younger than 35 in good health.

The V and J genes are TRBV20-1 and TRBJ2-1; no clear D. Between the trimmed V and J ends, which lost 7 bases and 7 bases, there was a span of 8 bases. Germline values: CDR1 DFQATT, CDR2 SNEGSKA (reference sequence). This CDR3 comprises 10 residues. The CDR3 nucleotides read TGCAGTGACGCAAGGAATGAGCAGTTCTTC. Encoded protein: CSDARNEQFF.

This chain links TRBV2 with TRBJ1-2, with D maybe TRBD1 (5 bases). Between the trimmed V and J ends, which lost 6 bases and 3 bases, there was a span of 8 bases. Germline CDR1 SNHLY, CDR2 FYNNEI. The CDR3 length is 12 residues. The DNA of the CDR3 is TGTGCCAGCAGGGGACCGCACTATGGCTACACCTTC. It codes for CASRGPHYGYTF.

With regard to this clone: Other DNA sequences in this sample translate to the same CDR3. The rearrangement uses TRBV5-1 and TRBJ1-3; perhaps TRBD1 as D (6 bases). Trimming removed 0 bases at V and 1 base at J, with 8 bases between. Germline CDR1 SGHRS, CDR2 YFSETQ. The CDR3 totals 15 residues. In DNA, the CDR3 is TGCGCCAGCAGCTTGGAAGGGGGTTCTGGAAACACCATATATTTT. Protein: CASSLEGGSGNTIYF.

Note on this clone: Other DNA sequences in the same sample also yield this CDR3. The chain employs TRBV7-9 and TRBJ2-3; 7 bases are shared with TRBD2. Losses at the gene ends were 5 bases for V and 3 bases for J; bases not matched to a gene: 5. This CDR3 has 14 residues. Germline V gives CDR1 SEHNR, CDR2 FQNEAQ (reference sequence). As DNA, the CDR3 is TGTGCCAGCAGCCCTAGCGGCCCAACAGATACGCAGTATTTT. Protein: CASSPSGPTDTQYF.

Points on this clone: Mismatch with germline at one junction end may stem from a read error. The chain recombines TRBV30 with TRBJ2-7; 7 bases line up with TRBD2. The CDR3 length is 13 residues. In germline, CDR1 is GTSNPN, CDR2 SVGIG (reference sequence). The CDR3 loop reads CAWSVLEREKPNF. The CDR3 coding sequence is TGTGCCTGGAGTGTACTCGAGCGGGAAAAACCGAACTTC.

The chain uses TRBV20-1 and TRBJ1-1; D is perhaps TRBD1 (5 bases). Germline V gives CDR1 DFQATT, CDR2 SNEGSKA (reference sequence). The CDR3 totals 11 residues. V lost 3 bases to trimming and J lost 6 bases, with 8 bases between them. Here the CDR3 DNA reads TGCAGTGCTAGCGGAGGGGCTGAAGCTTTCTTT. As protein: CSASGGAEAFF.